This entry features one T cell receptor (beta chain) sequence. This sample was taken from a study of technical replicates of blood from several donors. Profiled with immunoSEQ multiplex PCR; TCRdb holds only in-frame clones, not every one. The repertoire holds around 97,000 clones, approximately 96% seen once, with about 0.35% in the top ten. The origin of this receptor is a human donor in good health. Sequencing was performed on T cells isolated from PBMCs.

The CDR3 loop reads CASSIDRGRDGYTF. The CDR3 bases are TGTGCCAGCAGCATAGACAGGGGGCGGGATGGCTACACCTTC. The chain has TRBV9 and TRBJ1-2; 10 nucleotides match TRBD1. The CDR3 runs to 14 residues. Germline V gene lookup returns CDR1 SGDLS and CDR2 YYNGEE. J lost 6 bases, V lost 4 bases, and 6 bases had no gene match.